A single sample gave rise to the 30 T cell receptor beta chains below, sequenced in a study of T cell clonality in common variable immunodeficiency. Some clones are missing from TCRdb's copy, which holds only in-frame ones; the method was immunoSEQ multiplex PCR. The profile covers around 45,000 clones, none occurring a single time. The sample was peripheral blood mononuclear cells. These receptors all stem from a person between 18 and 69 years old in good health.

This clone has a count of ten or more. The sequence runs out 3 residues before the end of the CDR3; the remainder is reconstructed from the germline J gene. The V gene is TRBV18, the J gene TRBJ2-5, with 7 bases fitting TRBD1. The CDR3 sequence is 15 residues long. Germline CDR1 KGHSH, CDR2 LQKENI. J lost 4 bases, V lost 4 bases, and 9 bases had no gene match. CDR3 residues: CASSQGAGGTETQYF. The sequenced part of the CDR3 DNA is TGTGCCAGCTCACAGGGGGCAGGTGGTACAGAGACC.

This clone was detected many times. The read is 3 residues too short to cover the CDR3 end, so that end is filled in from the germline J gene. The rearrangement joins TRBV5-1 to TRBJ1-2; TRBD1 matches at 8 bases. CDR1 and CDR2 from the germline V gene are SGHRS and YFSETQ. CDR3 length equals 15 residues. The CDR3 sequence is CASSLEGGTGDGYTF. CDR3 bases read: TGCGCCAGCAGCTTGGAGGGCGGGACAGGCGACGGC.

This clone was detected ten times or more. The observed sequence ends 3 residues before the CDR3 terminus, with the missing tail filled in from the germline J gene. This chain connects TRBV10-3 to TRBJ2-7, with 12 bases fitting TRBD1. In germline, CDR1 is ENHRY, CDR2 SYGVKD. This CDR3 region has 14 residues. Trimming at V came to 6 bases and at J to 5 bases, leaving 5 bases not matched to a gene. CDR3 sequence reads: CAIRYGTGGNEQYF. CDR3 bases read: TGTGCCATCAGATACGGGACAGGGGGCAACGAG.

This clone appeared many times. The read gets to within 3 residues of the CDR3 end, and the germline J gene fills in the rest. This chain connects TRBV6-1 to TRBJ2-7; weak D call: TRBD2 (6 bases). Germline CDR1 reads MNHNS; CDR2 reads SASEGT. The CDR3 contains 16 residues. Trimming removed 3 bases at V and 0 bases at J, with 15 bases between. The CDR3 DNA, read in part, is TGTGCCAGCAGTGATAGGGGACTTCCGAGCTCCTACGAG. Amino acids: CASSDRGLPSSYE. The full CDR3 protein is CASSDRGLPSSYEQYF.

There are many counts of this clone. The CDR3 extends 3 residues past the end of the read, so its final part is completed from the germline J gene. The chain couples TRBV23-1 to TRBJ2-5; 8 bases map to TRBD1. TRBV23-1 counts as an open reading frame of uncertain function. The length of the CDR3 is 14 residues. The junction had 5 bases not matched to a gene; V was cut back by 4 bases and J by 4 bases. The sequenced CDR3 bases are TGCGCCAGCAGTCGGCGGACAGGGAGAGAGACC. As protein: CASSRRTGRET. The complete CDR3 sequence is CASSRRTGRETQYF.

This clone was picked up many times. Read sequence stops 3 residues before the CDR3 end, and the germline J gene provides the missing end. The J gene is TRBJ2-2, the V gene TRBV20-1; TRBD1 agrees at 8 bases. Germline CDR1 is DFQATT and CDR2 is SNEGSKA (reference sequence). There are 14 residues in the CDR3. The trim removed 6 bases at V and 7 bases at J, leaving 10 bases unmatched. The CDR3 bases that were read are TGCAGTGCCCGAAACAGGGGGTCCAGCGGGGAG. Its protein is CSARNRGSSGE. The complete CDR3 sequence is CSARNRGSSGELFF.

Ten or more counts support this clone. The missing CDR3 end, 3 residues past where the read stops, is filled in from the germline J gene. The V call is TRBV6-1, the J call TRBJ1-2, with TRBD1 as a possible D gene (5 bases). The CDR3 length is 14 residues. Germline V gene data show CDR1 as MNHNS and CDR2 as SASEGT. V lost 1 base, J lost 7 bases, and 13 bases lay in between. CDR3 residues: CASSEVDTRIGYTF. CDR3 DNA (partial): TGTGCCAGCAGTGAAGTGGACACAAGAATTGGC.

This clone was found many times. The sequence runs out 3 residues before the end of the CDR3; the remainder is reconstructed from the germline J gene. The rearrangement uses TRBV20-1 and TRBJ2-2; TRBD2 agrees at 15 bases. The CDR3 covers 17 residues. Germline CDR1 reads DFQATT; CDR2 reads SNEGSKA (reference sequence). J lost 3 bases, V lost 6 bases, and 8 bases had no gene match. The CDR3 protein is CSASGLAGGPHTGELFF. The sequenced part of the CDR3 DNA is TGCAGTGCCTCGGGACTAGCGGGGGGTCCCCACACCGGGGAG.

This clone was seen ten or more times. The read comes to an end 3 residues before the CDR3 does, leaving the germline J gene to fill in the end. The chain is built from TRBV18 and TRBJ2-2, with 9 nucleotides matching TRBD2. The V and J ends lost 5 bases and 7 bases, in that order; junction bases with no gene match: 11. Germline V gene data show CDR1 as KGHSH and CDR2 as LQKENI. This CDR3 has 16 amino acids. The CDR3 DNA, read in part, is TGTGCCAGCTCATTCGGGACTAGCCGATTTGGCGGGGAG. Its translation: CASSFGTSRFGGE. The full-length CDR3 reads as CASSFGTSRFGGELFF.

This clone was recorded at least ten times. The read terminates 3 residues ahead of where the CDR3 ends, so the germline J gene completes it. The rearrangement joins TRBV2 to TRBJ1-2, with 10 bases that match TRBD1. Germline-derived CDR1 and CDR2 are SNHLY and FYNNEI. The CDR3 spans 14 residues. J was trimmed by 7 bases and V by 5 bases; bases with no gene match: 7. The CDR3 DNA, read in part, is TGTGCCAGCAGTACCGGGACAGGGGCTCGTGGC. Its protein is CASSTGTGARG. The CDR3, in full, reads CASSTGTGARGYTF.

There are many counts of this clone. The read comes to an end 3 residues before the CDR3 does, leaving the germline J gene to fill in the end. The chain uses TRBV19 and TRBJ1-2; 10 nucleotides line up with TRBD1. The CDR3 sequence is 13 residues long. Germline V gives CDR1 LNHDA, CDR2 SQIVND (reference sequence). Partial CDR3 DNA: TGTGCCAGTACGGGACAGGGGATGTTCGGC. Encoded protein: CASTGQGMFG. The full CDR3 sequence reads CASTGQGMFGYTF.

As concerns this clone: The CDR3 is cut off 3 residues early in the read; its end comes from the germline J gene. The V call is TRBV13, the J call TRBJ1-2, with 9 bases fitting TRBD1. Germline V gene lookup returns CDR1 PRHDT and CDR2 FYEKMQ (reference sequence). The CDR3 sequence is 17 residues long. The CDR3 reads CASSLPRHGDRASGYTF. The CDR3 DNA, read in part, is TGTGCCAGCAGCTTACCCAGGCACGGGGACAGGGCGTCCGGC. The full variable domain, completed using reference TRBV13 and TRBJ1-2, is AAGVIQSPRHLIKEKRETATLKCYPIPRHDTVYWYQQGPGQDPQFLISFYEKMQSDKGSIPDRFSAQQFSDYHSELNMSSLELGDSALYFCASSLPRHGDRASGYTFGSGTRLTVV.

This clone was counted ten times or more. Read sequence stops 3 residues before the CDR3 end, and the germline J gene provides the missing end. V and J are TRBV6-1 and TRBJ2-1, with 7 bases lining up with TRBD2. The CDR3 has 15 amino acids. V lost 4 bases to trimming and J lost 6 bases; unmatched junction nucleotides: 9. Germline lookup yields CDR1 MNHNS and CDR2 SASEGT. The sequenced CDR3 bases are TGTGCCAGCAGTGTTGGCGGGGGTTTGGCCAATGAG. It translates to CASSVGGGLANE. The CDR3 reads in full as CASSVGGGLANEQFF.

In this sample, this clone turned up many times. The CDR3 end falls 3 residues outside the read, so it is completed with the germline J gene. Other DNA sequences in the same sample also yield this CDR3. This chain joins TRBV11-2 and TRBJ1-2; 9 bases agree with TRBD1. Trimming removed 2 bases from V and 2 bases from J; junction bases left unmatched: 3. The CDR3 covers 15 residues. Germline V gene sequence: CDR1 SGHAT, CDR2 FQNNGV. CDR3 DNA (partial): TGTGCCAGCAGCTTATCAGACAGGGGGAACTATGGC. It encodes CASSLSDRGNYG. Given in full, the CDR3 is CASSLSDRGNYGYTF.

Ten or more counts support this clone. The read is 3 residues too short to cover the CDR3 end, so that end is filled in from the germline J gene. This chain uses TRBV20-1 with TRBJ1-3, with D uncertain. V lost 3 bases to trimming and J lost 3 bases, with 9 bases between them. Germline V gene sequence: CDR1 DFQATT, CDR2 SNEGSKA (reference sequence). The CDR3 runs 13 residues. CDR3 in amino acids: CSARRRSGNTIYF. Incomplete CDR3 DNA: TGCAGTGCTAGGCGCAGGAGTGGAAACACC.

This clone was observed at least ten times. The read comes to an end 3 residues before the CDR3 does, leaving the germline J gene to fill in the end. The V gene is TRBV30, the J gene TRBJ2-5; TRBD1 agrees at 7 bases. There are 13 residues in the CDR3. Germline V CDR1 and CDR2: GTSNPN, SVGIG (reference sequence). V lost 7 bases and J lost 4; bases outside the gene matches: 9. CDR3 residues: CASKQGFGETQYF. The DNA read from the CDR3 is TGTGCCTCCAAACAGGGGTTCGGAGAGACC.

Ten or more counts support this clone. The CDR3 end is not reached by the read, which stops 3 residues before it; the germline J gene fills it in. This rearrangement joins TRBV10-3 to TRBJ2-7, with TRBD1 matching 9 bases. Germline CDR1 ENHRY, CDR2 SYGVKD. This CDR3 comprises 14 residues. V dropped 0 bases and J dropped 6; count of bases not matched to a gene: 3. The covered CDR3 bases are TGTGCCATCAGTGAGTCTCGGACAGGGGCCGAG. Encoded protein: CAISESRTGAE. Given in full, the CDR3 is CAISESRTGAEQYF.

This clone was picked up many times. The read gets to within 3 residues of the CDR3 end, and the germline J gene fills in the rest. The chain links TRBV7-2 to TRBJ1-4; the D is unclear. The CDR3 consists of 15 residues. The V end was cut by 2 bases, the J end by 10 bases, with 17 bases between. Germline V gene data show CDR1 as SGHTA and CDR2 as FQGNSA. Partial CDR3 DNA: TGTGCCAGCAGCTTAAGTGGCCGGGGATCCGGAAAA. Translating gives CASSLSGRGSGK. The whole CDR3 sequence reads CASSLSGRGSGKLFF.

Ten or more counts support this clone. CDR3 DNA, as far as it was read: TGCGCCAGCAGCTTCACAGGGGGGGAGGAAGGC. Encoded protein: CASSFTGGEEG. The full CDR3 sequence reads CASSFTGGEEGYTF. The rearrangement uses TRBV5-1 and TRBJ1-2, with 8 bases matching TRBD1. The read ends 3 residues before the CDR3 terminus; that terminus is restored from the germline J gene. This CDR3 is built from 14 residues. Germline V lookup: CDR1 SGHRS, CDR2 YFSETQ. Complete variable domain (other parts from reference TRBV5-1 and TRBJ1-2): KAGVTQTPRYLIKTRGQQVTLSCSPISGHRSVSWYQQTPGQGLQFLFEYFSETQRNKGNFPGRFSGRQFSNSRSEMNVSTLELGDSALYLCASSFTGGEEGYTFGSGTRLTVV.

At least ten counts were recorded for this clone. The DNA read from the CDR3 is TGTGCCTGGAGTCTTTCGGGGTTATCAAAAGGTGGTGGC. Translation: CAWSLSGLSKGGG. The CDR3 in its entirety is CAWSLSGLSKGGGYTF. The chain is built from TRBV30 and TRBJ1-2, with D unclear. The read ends 3 residues shy of where the CDR3 ends; the end is completed using the germline J gene. Trimming stripped 2 bases from V and 7 bases from J, with 23 bases between. From germline, CDR1 is GTSNPN and CDR2 SVGIG (reference sequence). The CDR3 is 16 residues long.

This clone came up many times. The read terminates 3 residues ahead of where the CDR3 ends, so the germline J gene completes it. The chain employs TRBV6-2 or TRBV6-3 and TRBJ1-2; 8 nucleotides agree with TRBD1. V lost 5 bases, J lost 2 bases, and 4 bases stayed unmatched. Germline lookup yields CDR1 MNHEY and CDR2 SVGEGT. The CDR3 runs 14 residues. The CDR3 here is CASSRDRLNYGYTF. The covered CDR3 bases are TGTGCCAGCAGTAGGGACAGGCTGAACTATGGC.

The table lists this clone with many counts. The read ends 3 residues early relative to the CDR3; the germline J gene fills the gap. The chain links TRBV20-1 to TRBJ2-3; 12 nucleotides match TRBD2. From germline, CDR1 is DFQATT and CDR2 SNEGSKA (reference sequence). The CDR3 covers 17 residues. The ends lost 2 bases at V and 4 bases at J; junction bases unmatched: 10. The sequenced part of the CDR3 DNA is TGCAGTGCTAGATCGATGACTAGCGGGGGCTCACCAGATACG. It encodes CSARSMTSGGSPDT. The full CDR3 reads CSARSMTSGGSPDTQYF.

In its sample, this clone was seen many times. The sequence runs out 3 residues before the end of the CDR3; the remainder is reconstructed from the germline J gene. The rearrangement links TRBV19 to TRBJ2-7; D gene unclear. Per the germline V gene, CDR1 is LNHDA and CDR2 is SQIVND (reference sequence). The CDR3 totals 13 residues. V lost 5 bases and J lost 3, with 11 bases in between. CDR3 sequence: CASSYRAGYEQYF. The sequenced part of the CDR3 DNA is TGTGCCAGTAGTTATCGCGCCGGCTACGAG.

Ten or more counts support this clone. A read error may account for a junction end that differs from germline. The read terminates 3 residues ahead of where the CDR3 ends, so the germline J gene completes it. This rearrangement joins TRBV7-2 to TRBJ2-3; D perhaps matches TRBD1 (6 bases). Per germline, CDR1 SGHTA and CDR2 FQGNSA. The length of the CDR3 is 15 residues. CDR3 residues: CASSLNRALSETQYF. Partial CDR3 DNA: TGTGCCAGCAGCTTAAACAGGGCCTTGTCAGAGACG.

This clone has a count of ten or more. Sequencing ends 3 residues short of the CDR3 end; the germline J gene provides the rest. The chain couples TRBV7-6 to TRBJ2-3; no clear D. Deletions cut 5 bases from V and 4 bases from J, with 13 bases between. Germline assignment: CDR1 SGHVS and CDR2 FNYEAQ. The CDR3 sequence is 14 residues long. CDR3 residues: CASSHPYKADTQYF. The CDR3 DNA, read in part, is TGTGCCAGCAGCCACCCGTACAAGGCAGATACG. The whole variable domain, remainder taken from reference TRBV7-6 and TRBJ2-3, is GAGVSQSPRYKVTKRGQDVALRCDPISGHVSLYWYRQALGQGPEFLTYFNYEAQQDKSGLPNDRFSAERPEGSISTLTIQRTEQRDSAMYRCASSHPYKADTQYFGPGTRLTVL.

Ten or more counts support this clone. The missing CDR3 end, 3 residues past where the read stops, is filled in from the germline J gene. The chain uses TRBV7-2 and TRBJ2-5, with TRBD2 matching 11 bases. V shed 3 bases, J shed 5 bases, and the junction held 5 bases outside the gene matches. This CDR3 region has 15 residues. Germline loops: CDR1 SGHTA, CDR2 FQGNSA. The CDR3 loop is CASSFGGLAGETQYF. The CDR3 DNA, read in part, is TGTGCCAGCAGCTTCGGCGGACTAGCGGGCGAGACC. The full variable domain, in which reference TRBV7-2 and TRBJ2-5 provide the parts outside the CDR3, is GAGVSQSPSNKVTEKGKDVELRCDPISGHTALYWYRQSLGQGLEFLIYFQGNSAPDKSGLPSDRFSAERTGGSVSTLTIQRTQQEDSAVYLCASSFGGLAGETQYFGPGTRLLVL.

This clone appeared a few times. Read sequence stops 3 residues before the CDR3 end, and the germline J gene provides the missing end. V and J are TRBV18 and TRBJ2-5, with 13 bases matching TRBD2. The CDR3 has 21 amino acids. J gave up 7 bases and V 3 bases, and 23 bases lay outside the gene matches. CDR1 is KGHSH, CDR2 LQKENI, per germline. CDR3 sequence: CASSPGGSSGLAGRFPRTQYF. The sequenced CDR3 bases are TGTGCCAGCTCACCGGGGGGGTCTTCGGGACTAGCGGGGCGATTTCCACGGACC.

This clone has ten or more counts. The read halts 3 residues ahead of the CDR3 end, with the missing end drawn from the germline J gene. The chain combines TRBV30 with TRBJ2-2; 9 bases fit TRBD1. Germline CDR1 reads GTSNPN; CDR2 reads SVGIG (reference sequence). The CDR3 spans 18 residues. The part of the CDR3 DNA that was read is TGTGCCTGGAGTGCACAGGGGGCTTATTGGGGGTATAATTCACCG. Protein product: CAWSAQGAYWGYNSP. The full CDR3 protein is CAWSAQGAYWGYNSPLFF. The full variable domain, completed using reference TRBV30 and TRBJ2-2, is SQTIHQWPATLVQPVGSPLSLECTVEGTSNPNLYWYRQAAGRGLQLLFYSVGIGQISSEVPQNLSASRPQDRQFILSSKKLLLSDSGFYLCAWSAQGAYWGYNSPLFFGEGSRLTVL.

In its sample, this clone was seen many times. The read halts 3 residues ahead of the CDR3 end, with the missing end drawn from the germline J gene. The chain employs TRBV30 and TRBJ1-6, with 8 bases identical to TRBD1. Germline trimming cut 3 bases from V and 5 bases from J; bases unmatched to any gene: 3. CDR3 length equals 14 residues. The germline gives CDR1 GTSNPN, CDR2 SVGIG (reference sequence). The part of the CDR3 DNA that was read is TGTGCCTGGAGCTTGACAGGGGATAATTCACCC. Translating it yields CAWSLTGDNSP. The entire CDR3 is CAWSLTGDNSPLHF. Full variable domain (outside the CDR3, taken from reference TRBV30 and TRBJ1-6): SQTIHQWPATLVQPVGSPLSLECTVEGTSNPNLYWYRQAAGRGLQLLFYSVGIGQISSEVPQNLSASRPQDRQFILSSKKLLLSDSGFYLCAWSLTGDNSPLHFGNGTRLTVT.

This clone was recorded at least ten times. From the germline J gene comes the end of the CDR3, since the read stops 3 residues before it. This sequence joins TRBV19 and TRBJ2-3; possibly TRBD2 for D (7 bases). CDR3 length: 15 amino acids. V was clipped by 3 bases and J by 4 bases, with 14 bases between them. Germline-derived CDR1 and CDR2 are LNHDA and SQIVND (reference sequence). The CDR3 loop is CASSMGRGRPDTQYF. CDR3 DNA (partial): TGTGCCAGTAGTATGGGGCGGGGGCGACCAGATACG.